Shown below are 9 T cell receptor beta chains from a single sample sequenced in a study of CD8+CD57+ T cells in acquired aplastic anemia listed by TCRdb under 2018. The reads were generated on an Illumina HiSeq 2000. Genomic DNA was used as template for profiling of TCR beta VDJ combinations and CDR3 sequences. TCRdb cleaned the public reads at Q25 with fastp, built clones with MiXCR and kept in-frame beta chains. Rows are combined by CDR3 protein, so each entry shows the most common genes and DNA. In this sample the table shows 150,000 to 200,000 distinct CDR3 sequences, about half of which occur a single time. About 1.8% of the sample belongs to the ten largest clones. Patients chosen for sequencing had shown expansion of CD8+CD57+ cells by flow cytometry. The sequenced sample consisted of sorted CD4+, CD8+, or CD8+CD57+ T cells (not recorded which) from PBMCs. Receptors were obtained from a human donor with aplastic anemia.

This clonotype was seen many times. The rearrangement joins TRBV6-1 to TRBJ2-7, with 13 bases that match TRBD2. Losses at the gene ends were 6 bases for V and 12 bases for J; bases not matched to a gene: 8. CDR1 MNHNS and CDR2 SASEGT come from the germline V gene. The CDR3 loop spans 13 amino acids. For the CDR3, the DNA is TGTGCCAGCAGAGACGGACTAGCGGGGGTATCGTACTTC. Translated: CASRDGLAGVSYF.

V is TRBV5-1 and J is TRBJ1-3, with 8 bases fitting TRBD1. This CDR3 is built from 14 residues. The trim removed 3 bases at V and 2 bases at J, leaving 1 base unmatched. Germline-derived CDR1 and CDR2 are SGHRS and YFSETQ. CDR3 DNA: TGCGCCAGCAGCTCGACAGGGGCTGGAAACACCATATATTTT. The encoded protein is CASSSTGAGNTIYF.

Notes on this clonotype: Germline and junction disagree at one end, which may indicate a read error. This chain joins TRBV7-2 and TRBJ2-7, with D possibly TRBD2 on 6 matching bases. This CDR3 has 11 residues. Germline V CDR1 and CDR2: SGHTA, FQGNSA. DNA for the CDR3: TGTGCCAGCCAGGAGGGCGACGAGCAGCACTTC. Translating gives CASQEGDEQHF. The entire variable domain, with the rest obtained from reference TRBV7-2 and TRBJ2-7, is as follows: GAGVSQSPSNKVTEKGKDVELRCDPISGHTALYWYRQSLGQGLEFLIYFQGNSAPDKSGLPSDRFSAERTGGSVSTLTIQRTQQEDSAVYLCASQEGDEQHFGPGTRLTVT.

Many counts were recorded for this clonotype. The genes are TRBV5-4 and TRBJ2-5; D is perhaps TRBD2 (6 bases). Germline CDR1 SGHNT, CDR2 YYREEE (reference sequence). Trimming left V 4 bases short and J 2 bases short, with 12 bases between. The CDR3 extends over 14 amino acids. CDR3 loop: CASSVDSGQETQYF. CDR3 coding DNA: TGTGCCAGCAGCGTAGATAGCGGACAAGAGACCCAGTACTTC. Together with reference TRBV5-4 and TRBJ2-5, the CDR3 gives the full variable domain: ETGVTQSPTHLIKTRGQQVTLRCSSQSGHNTVSWYQQALGQGPQFIFQYYREEENGRGNFPPRFSGLQFPNYSSELNVNALELDDSALYLCASSVDSGQETQYFGPGTRLLVL.

CDR3 loop: CASGIAVGGELFF. CDR3 DNA: TGTGCCAGCGGGATAGCGGTCGGCGGGGAGCTGTTTTTT. The rearrangement uses TRBV9 and TRBJ2-2, with D tentatively TRBD2 (6 bases). This CDR3 spans 13 amino acids. Germline CDR1 is SGDLS and CDR2 is YYNGEE. Trimming removed 7 bases from V and 7 bases from J, with 14 bases in between.

This clonotype was recorded only once. The chain links TRBV20-1 to TRBJ1-2; 8 nucleotides align to TRBD1. The CDR3 is made up of 14 amino acids. Losses at the gene ends were 3 bases for V and 0 bases for J; bases not matched to a gene: 3. Germline V lookup: CDR1 DFQATT, CDR2 SNEGSKA (reference sequence). CDR3 loop: CSARAGGSNYGYTF. CDR3 nucleotides: TGCAGTGCTAGGGCAGGGGGCTCTAACTATGGCTACACCTTC.

This clonotype was seen at least ten times. The genes are TRBV3-1 and TRBJ2-7; possibly TRBD2 for D (6 bases). CDR1 and CDR2 from the germline V gene are LGHDT and YNNKEL (reference sequence). This CDR3 comprises 13 residues. Trimming removed 2 bases from V and 6 bases from J, with 11 bases in between. In DNA, the CDR3 is TGTGCCAGCAGCCAAACTAGCTTGGGCGAGCAGTACTTC. Translation gives CASSQTSLGEQYF.

On this clonotype: One end of the junction is discordant with germline, which a read error may explain. The rearrangement links TRBV29-1 to TRBJ1-2; D is possibly TRBD1 (5 bases). The CDR3 sequence is 11 residues long. The V gene's germline CDR1 is SQVTM and CDR2 ANQGSEA. In nucleotides, the CDR3 is TGCAGCGTTGAATCCGGGGGACGGGCATTCTTC. Its translation: CSVESGGRAFF. Looking up the rest from reference TRBV29-1 and TRBJ1-2 gives the full variable domain: SAVISQKPSRDICQRGTSLTIQCQVDSQVTMMFWYRQQPGQSLTLIATANQGSEATYESGFVIDKFPISRPNLTFSTLTVSNMSPEDSSIYLCSVESGGRAFFGSGTRLTVV.

Only a few counts were recorded for this clonotype. The genes are TRBV15 and TRBJ1-2; perhaps TRBD1 as D (6 bases). This CDR3 is built from 16 residues. V lost 3 bases to trimming and J lost 3 bases, with 17 bases between them. The germline CDR1 and CDR2 sequences are LNHNV and YYDKDF (reference sequence). The DNA for the CDR3 is TGTGCCACCAGCAGTTCCTTCCCCCGGACAGACTATGGCTACACCTTC. Encoded protein: CATSSSFPRTDYGYTF.